This TCR beta chain appears in the sequencing data of a study of control samples from healthy donors and cancer patients. Only in-frame clones appear in the TCRdb table, and some are missing; sequencing was by immunoSEQ multiplex PCR. The table records 150,000 or so clones, about 93% of them present only once. The germline V gene encodes CDR1 LGHNA and CDR2 YNFKEQ. This CDR3 contains 16 residues. This clone was picked up a small number of times. A junction end diverges from the germline sequence, so it may reflect a read error. Sequenced material: PBMCs. This clonotype originated in a man aged 55 to 70 with colorectal cancer. The V and J genes are TRBV4-2 and TRBJ1-5, with D perhaps matching TRBD1 (6 bases). This chain's CDR3 is CASSQDWDTPNRPQHF. The DNA of the CDR3 is TGTGCCAGCAGCCAAGACTGGGACACCCCGAATCGGCCCCAGCATTTT.